The source of this TCR beta chain is a study of cytomegalovirus exposure and HLA in healthy donors (dated by TCRdb to 2016 to 2017). For context, the study as a whole: In an earlier analysis of several hundred of the donors, 276 Gb of sequence data and about 110 million unique TCR beta sequences from about 180 million T cells were reported. An early release that covered 640 HLA-typed donors contained approximately 300 gigabases of sequencing data and approximately 85 million unique TCR sequences. Of the 300 to 450 genotyped donors, 65% to 90% were placed in the genetic ancestry cluster associated with self-reported Caucasian donors. The study aimed to test whether signatures of past pathogen exposure could be identified by cataloging public T cell receptors. Using immunosequencing, the study profiled T cell repertoires from about 620 subjects and related those repertoires to cytomegalovirus serostatus. In addition to the first cohort of around 670 subjects, a separate validation cohort of around 110 different subjects was used. High-throughput TCR immunosequencing, statistical association of individual TCRs with disease status, and machine learning were combined to predict cytomegalovirus infection status. A later analysis re-analyzed previously published TCR beta repertoires from approximately 700 donors and added high-resolution HLA genotyping to study TCR occurrence patterns. Rather than using new phenotypic data, the later analysis identified candidate immune exposures from TCR beta sequences and from how often those sequences occurred across donors. An earlier analysis of approximately 630 of the donors applied high-throughput TCR beta sequencing to assess whether each TCR beta V gene segment acted as functional or pseudogenic. Donor age, sex, ethnicity and CMV serostatus were compiled alongside the repertoire data. A later genetic analysis used genome-wide SNP genotypes for 398 of the 666 donors, treating that subset as a discovery cohort. All discovery cohort repertoires had been generated on a single sequencing platform. Both class I and class II loci were covered by HLA typing, at four-digit resolution. Typing coverage differed by locus: A, B, C, DRB1 and DQB1 were typed in roughly 620-630 donors, DQA1 in 522, DPA1 in around 600, and DPB1 in approximately 450. Because of strong linkage in the cohort, five DR-DQ haplotypes were treated as single units for association and clustering. Across 300 to 400 genotyped donors of the cohort, an average of about 250,000 unique TCR beta nucleotide sequences per donor were sequenced, and roughly a sixth of those sequences were non-productive.

The cohort consisted of 600 to 750 healthy bone marrow donors. At the time of sampling, all cohort members were nominally healthy, though unrecorded immune exposures were likely present. The donor tested CMV seronegative and was one of the 352 seronegative cohort members. Each donor provided a peripheral blood sample, and peripheral blood mononuclear cells were used for TCR beta sequencing. The Qiagen DNeasy Blood Extraction Kit was used to extract genomic DNA from the blood cell samples. Receptor libraries were prepared by the immunoSEQ multiplex PCR assay. For the multiplex PCR, a mixture combining 60 forward primers for TCR Vbeta segments and 13 reverse primers for TCR Jbeta segments was used. A multiplex PCR assay on genomic DNA amplified the CDR3 region of rearranged TCR beta genes. On the Illumina HiSeq System, the amplified TCR beta libraries were sequenced as 87-base-pair reads. The original pipeline was this. A later analysis tallied roughly 80 million unique TCR beta chains across the 700 or so repertoires, and some 12 million of those chains were shared by two or more donors. To remove PCR and sequencing errors, raw reads were error-corrected and collapsed into unique sequences using a nearest-neighbor algorithm that merged closely related sequences. V, D and J gene segments were assigned by aligning CDR3 sequences to IMGT reference sequences. For a sequence to be retained, a match of at least six nucleotides was required to both a V gene segment and a J gene segment. Rearrangements were classified as productive when the CDR3 lacked stop codons and remained in frame with V and J, and all other rearrangements were classified as non-productive. Following IMGT convention, CDR3 was defined as the stretch from the second conserved V-encoded cysteine to the conserved J-encoded phenylalanine. The earlier analysis of some 550 of the donors excluded any sequence lacking an unambiguous match to a single V gene segment. In an earlier analysis of approximately 590 of the donors, V segments were called functional above 56.7% productive rearrangements and were called segregating when the between-donor standard deviation exceeded 5%. A statistical classification framework was developed to diagnose cytomegalovirus status using the catalog of TCR beta chain sequences. V and J gene assignment, in a later analysis, came from comparing TCR nucleotide sequences with IMGT/GENE-DB human TR gene sequences. A later analysis assigned CDR3 sequences and most-parsimonious VDJ recombination scenarios with the TCRdist pipeline. In a later analysis, each TCR beta chain was defined by its CDR3 amino acid sequence together with its V-gene family, and reads without a unique V-gene family were excluded. As a way to deal with suspected cross-contamination and a sequencing artifact, a later analysis dropped 500 to 700 nucleotide sequences that were highly shared and had low generation probability. In a later analysis, a clonal expansion index was calculated for each public chain from normalized within-repertoire ranks of inferred template counts. In a later analysis, generation probabilities were computed with a VDJ recombination model fitted to out-of-frame rearrangements, and the resulting probabilities were checked against IGoR. In a later analysis, TCR-TCR, TCR-HLA and TCR-CMV co-occurrence was scored with hypergeometric tests, and a repertoire-size bias correction was applied to TCR pairs. A later analysis estimated false discovery rates by permuting HLA or CMV assignments 20 times. A later analysis grouped co-occurring TCRs with DBSCAN, adding TCRdist sequence similarity when clustering within HLA-allele-positive subsets. Co-occurrence clustering excluded repertoires with fewer than 30,000 or more than 120,000 public chains, plus five with anomalous nucleotide sharing. The table comes from immuneACCESS by way of TCRdb, which keeps in-frame sequences with V and J called. Part of the clones is missing from these tables; in studies checked, under half for an unresolved V gene and the rest for unknown reasons. V, J and clone size derive from that table, while D and trimming were established from the DNA sequence. This sample has 200,000 to 250,000 clones in its table, and around four fifths of those were observed once. Around 0.45% of the sample belongs to the ten largest clones.

Spanning cysteine to phenylalanine, the CDR3 consists of 14 amino acids. The sequence is cut down to CDR3 DNA, 42 bases in frame from base 1. CDR1 and CDR2 (LNHDA, SQIVND) derive from the germline V gene (reference sequence). V is trimmed back by 6 bases and J by 5 bases, and the junction contains 6 bases that no gene match accounts for. This clone was detected only a few times. The target of this receptor is not known. It has no much larger one-base neighbor in the sample; base qualities were not kept. The investigation overall reported the following: The cohort was sequenced for TCR beta chains only, and without alpha or paired-chain data the features that could be detected were limited. A later analysis reported that several top co-occurrence clusters appeared linked to parvovirus B19, influenza, CMV and Epstein-Barr virus. Most TCR sequences were seen in very few donors, while some public TCRs were found in many individuals. The study gave a list of over 150 TCR beta chains associated with cytomegalovirus. Because the 87-base-pair reads could not distinguish some IMGT-functional V segments, including TRBV6-2 and TRBV6-3, those segments were excluded. A further reported finding was that TCR beta sequences accurately predicted the HLA-A and HLA-B alleles for most subjects in the first cohort. Strong co-occurrence of HLA alleles, especially DR and DQ, made assigning TCR associations to individual alleles difficult. A later analysis associated 16,951 TCR beta sequences with specific HLA alleles at a false discovery rate of 0.05. Most CMV-associated TCR beta chains appeared to be HLA-restricted in a later analysis, and the HLA associations seemed to be driven largely by CMV exposure. In vitro tests confirmed that a few of the cytomegalovirus-associated TCR beta chains recognize cytomegalovirus antigens. Correlated functional status among segregating V segments might reflect linkage disequilibrium, but an unknown experimental factor could not be ruled out. An earlier analysis of several hundred of the donors showed that most TCR beta V segments appeared in productive rearrangements either about 87% or about 30% of the time, which broadly matched IMGT annotations. CMV serostatus was the only immune exposure information available for the cohort. According to a later analysis, TCR association rates differed among HLA loci, with DRB1 alleles showing the most associated TCRs and HLA-C alleles showing the fewest. The presence/absence analyses assumed that sequencing depth was roughly uniform across donors, and that assumption may not be true. The classifier was reported to diagnose cytomegalovirus status with high specificity and sensitivity in both the original and validation cohorts. Because some donors lacked HLA typing at each locus, the association tests relied only on the typed subset. An association between a missense DCLRE1C variant and V-gene and J-gene trimming of TCR beta chains was found in a later genetic analysis and replicated in an independent cohort. A later genetic analysis reported fewer N-insertions in productive TCRs among donors in an Asian-associated ancestry cluster than the approximately 670-donor mean. Some 15 rarely observed V segments, including chromosome 9 orphons, were excluded from the earlier analysis of several hundred of the donors because counts were too low. A cluster of highly shared sequence variants was judged likely to be a technical artifact of the sequencing pipeline. In a later analysis, HLA-associated TCR beta chains were found to be more clonally expanded and to have lower generation probabilities than equally common non-associated chains. It was suggested by the authors that the approach could potentially be generalized to other disease states and immunological phenotypes.

Source material: PBMCs. This TCR was recovered from a boy between 5 and 17 years old in good health and CMV-seronegative. The chain was built from TRBV19 and TRBJ1-4; 7 of the junction bases match TRBD1. The nucleotides read TGTGCCAGTAGAATCCAGGGGGAGAATGAAAAACTGTTTTTT. It encodes CASRIQGENEKLFF.